This T cell receptor beta chain stems from a study of tumor and adjacent non-tumor tissue in lung cancer. The library came from three nested PCR rounds adapted from ARM-PCR protocols. MiXCR, run by TCRdb on the multiplex PCR reads, gives a single entry per CDR3 protein. The sample has approximately 120,000 distinct CDR3 sequences, 66% seen once. Of note for this clonotype: One junction end disagrees with the germline gene, perhaps due to a read error.

There are 14 residues in the CDR3. CDR1 and CDR2 from the germline V gene are SGHAT and FQNNGV. RNA was extracted from bulk tissue without any cell sorting. Sequenced material: lung tumor tissue. The chain is built from TRBV11-2 and TRBJ1-5; the D is unclear. This clonotype originated in a young man with non-small cell lung cancer. CDR3 nucleotide sequence: TGTGCCAGCAGCAACAGCATGGCCGATCAGCCCCAACACTTT. Translation: CASSNSMADQPQHF.